The T cell receptor beta chain described here comes from a study of human T cells and chemical hapten exposure. Study background: Mostly female patients had alopecia areata, totalis or universalis.

This CDR3 spans 16 amino acids. V was trimmed by 1 base and J by 4 bases, leaving 18 bases between them. The V gene's germline CDR1 is SGDLS and CDR2 YYNGEE. TCRdb reprocessed the RACE reads via MiXCR and lists one record per CDR3 protein. The profile shows fewer than 400,000 distinct CDR3 sequences, approximately 6.9% of them singletons. Time point meaning: patch test 1, 2 weeks after DPC sensitization. Treatment reported: therapeutic diphenylcyclopropenone sensitization with weekly scalp DPC. Blood draws preceded each patch test application. The total RNA was obtained from whole blood that was not fractionated. Study-level results: Sensitizing to DPC left TCRs with a frequency above 1 in 1000 unaltered.

In its sample, this clonotype was seen a few times. Its antigen is currently unknown. The TCR was taken from a woman younger than 35 with alopecia areata. Some clones in this sample may be carry-over from other donors' samples. This chain connects TRBV9 to TRBJ2-7, with D unresolved. The source was whole blood, collected in connection with sensitization to the hapten diphenylcyclopropenone (DPC). As DNA, the CDR3 is TGTGCCAGCAGCGTAAACGAAGAAGGCAGAACTTACGAGCAGTACTTC. This codes for CASSVNEEGRTYEQYF.